This TCR beta chain was sequenced in a study of blood T cells in healthy people across ages (dated by TCRdb to the mid-2010s). At the level of the whole study: In model experiments, roughly one uniquely barcoded TCR beta cDNA molecule per two T cells was captured by template switching. Using deep sequencing normalized with unique cDNA molecular identifiers, the study measured how TCR beta repertoire diversity changes with age. The donors were split into four age groups: young (average about 16 years), middle-aged (about 40), aged (roughly 68) and long-lived (under 90). To avoid experimental bias, donors of different ages were spread randomly across the sequencing lanes. For two donors (one aged 18 to 29 and one aged 80 or older), the study analyzed two additional independent replicas of 1 million unique cDNA reads from the same blood draw. The research as a whole found: Total diversity estimates from one million sequenced T cells were considered lower bounds and underestimates. A strong correlation was found between observed TCR beta diversity and the percentage of naive T cells measured by flow cytometry. The long-lived group showed more naive CD4+ T cells, fewer expanded clones and increased TCR diversity than the aged group, suggesting age selection. As age increased, observed TCR beta diversity per million T cells dropped in a roughly linear way, and a significant reduction was already evident by age roughly 36. Since profiling was done on bulk unsorted PBMCs, naive and antigen-experienced compartments could not be conclusively compared. The CMV infection status of donors was not known, potentially confounding age-related changes in expanded clonotypes.

The CDR3 spans 16 residues, from the cysteine through the phenylalanine. The entry retains the CDR3 DNA only, 48 bases that are in frame from base 1. Reading the germline V gene gives CDR1 MDHEN and CDR2 SYDVKM. Cut back by 4 bases and 1 base, the V and J ends lie 16 bases apart. This clonotype was found a few times. The specificity of this receptor is unknown. It has no much larger one-base neighbor in the sample; base qualities were not kept. Systemically healthy Caucasian individuals from Russia, some 38 in total and aged about 6 to 95 years, were included as donors. Roughly 9.5 milliliters of peripheral blood were drawn from each donor into EDTA-treated Vacutainer tubes. Ficoll-Paque density-gradient centrifugation was used to isolate PBMCs, with at least 6.5 million per sample. Trizol reagent was used to extract total RNA from the PBMCs, yielding at least 6 micrograms per sample. The percentages of naive CD45RAhigh/CD27high T cells were determined by flow cytometry on a PBMC aliquot from every donor.

Library preparation used 5' RACE. The data were produced on an Illumina HiSeq 2500. The second PCR ran for roughly 6 to 11 cycles and used a J-beta primer mix along with a sample-barcoded 5' primer. A unique molecular identifier was introduced onto each TCR beta cDNA molecule by a template-switch 5' adaptor carrying 12 random nucleotides. Each sample yielded at least 3 million CDR3-containing paired-end reads. The Mint cDNA synthesis kit, primed by a TRBC-specific oligonucleotide, was used to synthesize first-strand cDNA from all RNA. Following uracil-DNA glycosylase treatment, a first 18-cycle PCR with universal primers M1SS and BC2_uni_R was performed on all cDNA. Processing in the source paper ran as follows. For normalization, 1 million high-quality reads were randomly selected from each sample, with every read carrying a distinct molecular identifier. Reads with shared molecular identifiers were discarded instead of being binned into consensus sequences. MiTCR, set to a Q25 quality threshold and the strictest error-elimination algorithm, was used for CDR3 identification, clonotype clustering and error correction. A nonparametric unseen species model with Euler transformation was used to estimate lower-bound total TCR beta diversity. TCRdb redid the processing of the public reads, applying fastp at Q25 and MiXCR, and retained in-frame beta chains. Here each entry gathers all rows of one CDR3 protein and keeps the most common genes and DNA. V and J calls and clone size were set by TCRdb, not the authors. Here the sample has some 1.6 million distinct CDR3 sequences; 30% to 40% occur a single time. About 11% of the sample is held by the ten biggest clonotypes.

Specimen: blood. The chain was built from TRBV28 and TRBJ1-1; perhaps TRBD1 is the D gene, with 6 bases matching. This receptor was taken from a woman in her twenties or thirties in good health. The DNA sequence is TGTGCCAGCAGTTCCAACCCTTTGGGGGCGAACACTGAAGCTTTCTTT. It encodes CASSSNPLGANTEAFF.